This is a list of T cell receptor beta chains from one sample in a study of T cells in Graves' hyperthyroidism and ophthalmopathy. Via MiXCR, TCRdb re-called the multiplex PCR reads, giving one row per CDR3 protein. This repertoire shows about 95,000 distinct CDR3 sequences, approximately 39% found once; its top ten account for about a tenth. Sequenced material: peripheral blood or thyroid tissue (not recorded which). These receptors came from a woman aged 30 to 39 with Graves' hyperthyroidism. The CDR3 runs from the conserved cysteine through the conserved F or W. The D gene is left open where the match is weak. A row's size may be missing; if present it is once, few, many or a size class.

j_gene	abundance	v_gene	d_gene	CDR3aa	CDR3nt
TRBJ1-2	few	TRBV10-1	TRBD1	CASSGQGGDGYTF	TGCGCCAGCAGCGGACAGGGTGGCGATGGCTACACCTTC
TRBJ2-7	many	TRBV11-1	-	CASSLLGRREQYF	TGTGCCAGCAGCTTATTAGGGAGGAGGGAGCAGTACTTC
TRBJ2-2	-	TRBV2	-	CASSLSGNLGELFF	TGTGCCAGCAGCTTATCGGGGAACCTCGGGGAGCTGTTTTTT
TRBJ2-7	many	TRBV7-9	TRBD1	CASRPQTGRAQYF	TGTGCCAGCAGACCCCAGACAGGGCGGGCGCAGTACTTC
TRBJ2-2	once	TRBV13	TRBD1	CASSWSGTGLGNTGELFF	TGTGCCAGCAGCTGGTCCGGGACAGGGTTAGGGAACACCGGGGAGCTGTTTTTT
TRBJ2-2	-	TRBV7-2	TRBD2	CASSLGLAGDPGTGELFF	TGTGCCAGCAGCTTAGGACTAGCGGGAGACCCGGGTACCGGGGAGCTGTTTTTT
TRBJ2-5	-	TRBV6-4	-	CASSVSVDQGQETQYF	TGTGCCAGCAGTGTCTCGGTTGATCAGGGGCAGGAGACCCAGTACTTC
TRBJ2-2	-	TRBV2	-	CASSRSGTNTGELFF	TGTGCCAGCAGCCGCAGTGGAACCAACACCGGGGAGCTGTTTTTT
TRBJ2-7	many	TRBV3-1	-	CASSQYLRRGEQYF	TGTGCCAGCAGCCAATACCTCCGGCGGGGCGAGCAGTACTTC
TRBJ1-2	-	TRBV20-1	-	CSAEGLGPQGGYGYIF	TGCAGTGCTGAAGGACTCGGGCCTCAGGGTGGCTATGGCTACATCTTC
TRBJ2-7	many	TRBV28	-	CASSFDIYEQYF	TGTGCCAGCAGTTTCGATATCTACGAGCAGTACTTC
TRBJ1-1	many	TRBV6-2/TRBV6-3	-	CATLGIRAEAFF	TGTGCCACCCTAGGGATACGAGCTGAAGCTTTCTTT